The present T cell receptor (beta chain) was sequenced within a study of radiotherapy plus CTLA-4 blockade in lung cancer. The data were produced by immunoSEQ multiplex PCR, yet TCRdb's version contains in-frame clones alone and is incomplete. The sample lists around 55,000 clones, 70% to 85% occurring once. CDR1 and CDR2 (germline): LGHNA, YSLEER. The CDR3 contains 17 residues. V was trimmed by 0 bases and J by 3 bases, leaving 18 bases between them. Study-wide results and limits: Reportedly, early blood T cell clone dynamics best predicted response, with interferon-beta.

Notes on this clone: What it binds is not known.

The TCR sequence derives from a human donor with non-small cell lung cancer whose response to radiotherapy plus ipilimumab could not be evaluated. This specimen consisted of peripheral blood, obtained from a patient treated with radiotherapy plus ipilimumab. The chain carries TRBV4-3 and TRBJ2-7; TRBD2 might be the D (5 bases). The CDR3 nucleotides read TGCGCCAGCAGCCAAGATTCCCGAGGGCTAACAAGCTACGAGCAGTACTTC. This encodes CASSQDSRGLTSYEQYF.